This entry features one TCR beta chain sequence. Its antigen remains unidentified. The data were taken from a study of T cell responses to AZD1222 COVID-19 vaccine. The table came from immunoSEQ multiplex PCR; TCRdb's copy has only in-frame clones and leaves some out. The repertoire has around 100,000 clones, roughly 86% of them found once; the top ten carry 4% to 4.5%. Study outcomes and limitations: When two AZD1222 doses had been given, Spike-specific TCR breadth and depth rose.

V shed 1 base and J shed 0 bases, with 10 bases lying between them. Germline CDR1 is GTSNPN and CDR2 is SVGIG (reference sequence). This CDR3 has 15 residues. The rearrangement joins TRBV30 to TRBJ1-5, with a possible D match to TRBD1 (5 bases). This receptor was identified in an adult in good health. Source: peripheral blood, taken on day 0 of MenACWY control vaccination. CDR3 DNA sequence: TGTGCCTGGAGTGAAGGGGAATATAGCAATCAGCCCCAGCATTTT. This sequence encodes CAWSEGEYSNQPQHF.